The TCR beta chain described here comes from a study of human T cells and chemical hapten exposure. The overall study: Upper-back patch tests with 0.01% DPC were read at 6 days. The study traced per-sample TCR yield variation mainly to small differences in pooled library volumes.

Authors' data handling: There were a median of around 96,000 TCRs per sample, with a range from roughly 23,224 to 750,000. TCRdb reprocessed the RACE reads with MiXCR, giving one entry per CDR3 protein. TCRdb assigned the V and J calls; the authors' analysis was not used. This sample has fewer than 300,000 distinct CDR3 sequences; about 8.1% occur once, and the top ten carry roughly 2.5%. Germline CDR1 DFQATT, CDR2 SNEGSKA (reference sequence). The length of the CDR3 is 15 residues. The V end lost 0 bases, the J end lost 4 bases, and 12 bases lay between the germline ends. Time point described: pre-sensitization, week 0. Regarding treatment: therapeutic diphenylcyclopropenone sensitization with weekly scalp DPC.

The receptor comes from a woman between 40 and 50 years old with alopecia areata. Some clones in this sample may be carry-over from other donors' samples. The sample was whole blood, taken in connection with sensitization to the hapten diphenylcyclopropenone (DPC). The chain has TRBV20-1 and TRBJ2-2; D gene ambiguous. The CDR3 sequence: CSARDLVRSTGELFF. CDR3 DNA: TGCAGTGCTAGAGATCTCGTAAGGTCCACCGGGGAGCTGTTTTTT.